These 17 T cell receptor beta chains were sequenced from one sample in a study of post-analysis software for immune sequencing data. The study's findings and limits: Five or six TRBV segments, TRBV5-6, TRBV5-1 and TRBV20-1 among them, were found more frequent in patients than controls.

Their recognized antigens are unknown. Carried by the TCR beta cDNA libraries were unique molecular identifiers. TCRdb ran MiXCR on the PCR reads and lists one entry per CDR3 protein. Here the sample spans hundreds of thousands of distinct CDR3 sequences, approximately 60% being singletons. The sequenced material came from blood. The receptors were sampled from a girl aged 2 to 9 with multiple sclerosis.

The chain is built from TRBV29-1 and TRBJ2-5, with 11 bases fitting TRBD1. This CDR3 is 14 amino acids long. Germline CDR1 and CDR2: SQVTM and ANQGSEA. V shed 3 bases, J shed 5 bases, and the junction held 5 bases outside the gene matches. The CDR3 coding sequence is TGCAGCGTTGACCGGGACAGGGGGGGCGAGACCCAGTACTTC. This sequence encodes CSVDRDRGGETQYF.

This clonotype was observed a handful of times. This rearrangement joins TRBV29-1 to TRBJ2-5, with TRBD1 as a possible D gene (6 bases). Looked up from germline, CDR1 is SQVTM and CDR2 is ANQGSEA. The CDR3 runs to 11 residues. The DNA for the CDR3 is TGCAGTGGCAGGGGTCAAGAGACCCAGTACTTC. Amino acids: CSGRGQETQYF.

J is TRBJ2-5 and V is TRBV7-9; 7 bases line up with TRBD1. The J call is doubtful: the DNA matches TRBJ2-7 better. This CDR3 spans 13 amino acids. Germline CDR1 and CDR2: SEHNR and FQNEAQ (reference sequence). The CDR3 spells CASSFPQGSEQYF. The CDR3 DNA is TGTGCCAGCAGCTTTCCACAGGGGTCCGAGCAGTACTTC.

This clonotype came up a few times. The chain combines TRBV12-3 or TRBV12-4 with TRBJ2-6; weak D call: TRBD1 (6 bases). The CDR3 sequence is 19 residues long. Trimming took off 3 bases at V and 0 bases at J, with 18 bases between the two ends. The CDR3 here is CASSFVPGTGHSGANVLTF. CDR3 DNA: TGTGCCAGCAGTTTTGTCCCGGGGACGGGACACTCTGGGGCCAACGTCCTGACTTTC.

The V call is TRBV5-1, the J call TRBJ2-3, with 8 bases fitting TRBD1. The germline gives CDR1 SGHRS, CDR2 YFSETQ. This CDR3 has 15 amino acids. V lost 4 bases and J lost 3; bases outside the gene matches: 7. The CDR3 coding sequence is TGCGCCAGCAGCGTCACCGGGACAGGAACAGATACGCAGTATTTT. It specifies CASSVTGTGTDTQYF.

This clonotype appeared a single time. The chain joins TRBV28 to TRBJ2-7, with D possibly called TRBD1 or TRBD2 (6 bases each). V was shortened by 5 bases and J by 0 bases, with 14 bases between the two germline ends. The CDR3 loop spans 15 amino acids. Germline lookup yields CDR1 MDHEN and CDR2 SYDVKM. The CDR3 DNA is TGTGCCAGCAGTCTGGGGGGACAAAACTCCTACGAGCAGTACTTC. Encoded protein: CASSLGGQNSYEQYF. The full variable domain, rest sourced from reference TRBV28 and TRBJ2-7, is DVKVTQSSRYLVKRTGEKVFLECVQDMDHENMFWYRQDPGLGLRLIYFSYDVKMKEKGDIPEGYSVSREKKERFSLILESASTNQTSMYLCASSLGGQNSYEQYFGPGTRLTVT.

This clonotype was observed a handful of times. The V gene is TRBV2, the J gene TRBJ1-2; 10 bases fit TRBD1. V dropped 2 bases and J dropped 5; count of bases not matched to a gene: 5. Per the germline V gene, CDR1 is SNHLY and CDR2 is FYNNEI. The CDR3 spans 15 residues. CDR3 DNA sequence: TGTGCCAGCAGTGAATTAGGACAGGGGGGGTATGGCTACACCTTC. Its protein is CASSELGQGGYGYTF. Filled out from reference TRBV2 and TRBJ1-2, the complete variable domain reads EPEVTQTPSHQVTQMGQEVILRCVPISNHLYFYWYRQILGQKVEFLVSFYNNEISEKSEIFDDQFSVERPDGSNFTLKIRSTKLEDSAMYFCASSELGQGGYGYTFGSGTRLTVV.

V gene TRBV5-5 combines with J gene TRBJ2-3; 8 positions agree with TRBD2. CDR1 is SGHKS, CDR2 YYEKEE, per germline (reference sequence). V lost 6 bases, J lost 8 bases, and 2 bases stayed unmatched. The CDR3 is 11 residues long. The DNA of the CDR3 is TGTGCCAGCACGGGGGGGACTACGCAGTATTTT. As protein: CASTGGTTQYF.

Only one count was recorded for this clonotype. This rearrangement joins TRBV5-1 to TRBJ2-1, with 7 bases lining up with TRBD2. V was pared by 0 bases and J by 7 bases, with 10 bases of the junction left unmatched. From germline, CDR1 is SGHRS and CDR2 YFSETQ. The CDR3 totals 16 residues. The CDR3 spells CASSLERGGPRNEQFF. The CDR3 nucleotides are TGCGCCAGCAGCTTGGAGCGGGGAGGGCCCCGAAATGAGCAGTTCTTC.

V usage is TRBV6-5 and J usage is TRBJ1-1; perhaps TRBD1 as D (6 bases). The length of the CDR3 is 13 residues. The ends were cut back, 8 bases at V and 4 bases at J, with 14 bases in the middle. CDR1 MNHEY and CDR2 SVGAGI come from the germline V gene. The CDR3 sequence is CASEGGGGTEAFF. The CDR3 nucleotides read TGTGCCAGCGAAGGCGGAGGGGGCACTGAAGCTTTCTTT.

The V and J genes are TRBV6-2 or TRBV6-3 and TRBJ2-3, with D uncertain. V lost 5 bases to trimming and J lost 0 bases, with 9 bases between them. Germline V CDR1 and CDR2: MNHEY, SVGEGT. This CDR3 region has 14 residues. The CDR3 DNA reads as TGTGCCAGCAGTCGAAGGCCAAGCACAGATACGCAGTATTTT. This sequence encodes CASSRRPSTDTQYF.

J is TRBJ2-1 and V is TRBV12-3 or TRBV12-4; no clear D gene. This CDR3 contains 13 residues. V shed 4 bases and J shed 10 bases, with 14 bases lying between them. Written as DNA, the CDR3 is TGTGCCAGCAGTTCGTTTGAGAGTCGCGAGCAGTTCTTC. Amino acid sequence: CASSSFESREQFF.

The chain carries TRBV7-9 and TRBJ2-1; weak D call: TRBD2 (5 bases). Germline assignment: CDR1 SEHNR and CDR2 FQNEAQ (reference sequence). The CDR3 is 14 residues long. Trimming stripped 3 bases from V and 5 bases from J, with 11 bases between. In DNA form, the CDR3 reads TGTGCCAGCAGCTTTTCCGGGGTAGACAATGAGCAGTTCTTC. Amino acids: CASSFSGVDNEQFF.

This clonotype has more than one count but fewer than ten. This chain links TRBV5-1 with TRBJ2-5, with D perhaps matching TRBD1 (6 bases). This CDR3 contains 14 residues. Germline loops: CDR1 SGHRS, CDR2 YFSETQ. V lost 5 bases, J lost 4 bases, and 15 bases lay in between. This chain's CDR3 is CASRPPGEGETQYF. The CDR3 nucleotides are TGCGCCAGCAGACCTCCAGGGGAAGGAGAGACCCAGTACTTC.

This clonotype was found once. V gene TRBV12-3 or TRBV12-4 combines with J gene TRBJ1-4; D possibly corresponds to TRBD1 (5 bases). The CDR3 runs to 13 residues. V lost 6 bases and J 7 bases, leaving 12 bases between the germline ends. The DNA for the CDR3 is TGTGCCAGCAGCACGACAGTTTCTGAAAAACTGTTTTTT. This sequence encodes CASSTTVSEKLFF.

The chain recombines TRBV12-3 or TRBV12-4 with TRBJ2-5; D is unresolved. This CDR3 region has 14 residues. V lost 2 bases and J 4 bases, leaving 11 bases between the germline ends. This CDR3 is CASSLWAKIETQYF. The DNA of the CDR3 is TGTGCCAGCAGTTTATGGGCCAAGATAGAGACCCAGTACTTC.

In this sample, this clonotype turned up once. This sequence joins TRBV3-1 and TRBJ2-7, with D hard to call. Germline V gives CDR1 LGHDT, CDR2 YNNKEL (reference sequence). With 1 base removed from V and 10 bases from J, the gap between germline ends came to 11 bases. The CDR3 totals 12 residues. The CDR3 region has the DNA TGTGCCAGCAGCCAAGTACTTACGTCCCAGTACTTC. Its protein is CASSQVLTSQYF.